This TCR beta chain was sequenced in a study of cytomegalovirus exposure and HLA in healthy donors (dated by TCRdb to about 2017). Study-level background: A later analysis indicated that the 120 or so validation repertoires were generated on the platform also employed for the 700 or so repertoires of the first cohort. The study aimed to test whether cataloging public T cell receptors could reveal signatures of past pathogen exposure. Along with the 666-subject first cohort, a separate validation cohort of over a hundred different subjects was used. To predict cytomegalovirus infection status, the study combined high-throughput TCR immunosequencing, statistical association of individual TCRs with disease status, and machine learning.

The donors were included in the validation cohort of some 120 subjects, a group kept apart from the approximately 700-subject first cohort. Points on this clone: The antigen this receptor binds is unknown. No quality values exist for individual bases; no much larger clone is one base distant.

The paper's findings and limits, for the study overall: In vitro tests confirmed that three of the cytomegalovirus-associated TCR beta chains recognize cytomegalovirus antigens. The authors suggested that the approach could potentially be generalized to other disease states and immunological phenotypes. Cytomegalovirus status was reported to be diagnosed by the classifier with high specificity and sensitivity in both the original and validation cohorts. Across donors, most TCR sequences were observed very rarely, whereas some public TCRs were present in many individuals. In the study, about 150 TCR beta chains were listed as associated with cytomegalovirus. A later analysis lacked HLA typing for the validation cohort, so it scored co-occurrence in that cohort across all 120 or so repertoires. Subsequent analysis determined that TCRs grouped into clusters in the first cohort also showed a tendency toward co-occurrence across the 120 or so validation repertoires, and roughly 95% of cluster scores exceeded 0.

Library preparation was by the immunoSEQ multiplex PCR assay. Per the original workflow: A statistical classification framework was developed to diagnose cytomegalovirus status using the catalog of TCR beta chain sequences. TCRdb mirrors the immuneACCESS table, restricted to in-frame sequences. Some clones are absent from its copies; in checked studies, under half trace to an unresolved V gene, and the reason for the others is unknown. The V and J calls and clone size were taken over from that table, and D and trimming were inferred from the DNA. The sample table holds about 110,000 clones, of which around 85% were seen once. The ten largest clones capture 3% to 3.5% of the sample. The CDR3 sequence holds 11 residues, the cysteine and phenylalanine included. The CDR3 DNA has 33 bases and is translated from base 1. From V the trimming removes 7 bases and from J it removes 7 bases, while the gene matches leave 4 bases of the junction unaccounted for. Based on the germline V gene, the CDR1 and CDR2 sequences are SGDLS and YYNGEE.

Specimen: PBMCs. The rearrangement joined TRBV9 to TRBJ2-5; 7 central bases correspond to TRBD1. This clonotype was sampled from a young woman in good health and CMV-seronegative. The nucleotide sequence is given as TGTGCCAGCGGACAGGACGGGACCCAGTACTTC. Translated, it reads CASGQDGTQYF.